Below, one T cell receptor (beta chain) is given with its context. The data are from a study of blood T cell repertoires in COVID-19. Study in general: The origin of the acute and convalescent COVID-19 samples was the United States, Italy and Spain. In each case, the material was cDNA or gDNA derived from T cells, B-cell-depleted T cells, or PBMCs.

Germline CDR1 reads SGHDN; CDR2 reads FVKESK. The CDR3 loop spans 13 amino acids. Trimming cost V 0 bases and J 9 bases, with 10 bases left between them. Data came from immunoSEQ multiplex PCR; TCRdb stores just in-frame clones and leaves some out. This sample carries 400,000 to 450,000 clones, roughly 90% of them seen once, and the ten largest clones take 1.5% to 1.7%. Material for sequencing was peripheral blood. This chain joins TRBV14 and TRBJ2-3, with no clear D. The sequence was collected from a woman between 35 and 50 years old with COVID-19, enrolled during active disease. The CDR3 loop reads CASSQDYIGTQYF. The CDR3 region has the DNA TGTGCCAGCAGCCAAGATTACATCGGGACGCAGTATTTT.